The clone carrying this TCR beta chain was detected only a few times. As handled by the study authors: Estimated nucleated cell counts came from reference gene primer amplification. Some clones are missing from TCRdb's copy, which holds only in-frame ones; the method was immunoSEQ multiplex PCR. D and trimming were read from the DNA, whereas the V and J calls and clone size are those reported in that table. The sample gives 100,000 to 150,000 clones, roughly 69% of which show up once; around 2% is in the top ten. The data were taken from a study of blood T cell repertoires in COVID-19. This sequence originates from a woman between 65 and 79 years old with acute or convalescent COVID-19. Sequences were obtained from peripheral blood.

The CDR3 bases are TGTGCCAGCAGCCTTTTGGAGCGGGGGGTCACAGATACGCAGTATTTT. Protein: CASSLLERGVTDTQYF. The V call is TRBV14, the J call TRBJ2-3; 9 nucleotides agree with TRBD2. Germline values: CDR1 SGHDN, CDR2 FVKESK. The length of the CDR3 is 16 residues. Losses at the gene ends were 4 bases for V and 2 bases for J; bases not matched to a gene: 7.